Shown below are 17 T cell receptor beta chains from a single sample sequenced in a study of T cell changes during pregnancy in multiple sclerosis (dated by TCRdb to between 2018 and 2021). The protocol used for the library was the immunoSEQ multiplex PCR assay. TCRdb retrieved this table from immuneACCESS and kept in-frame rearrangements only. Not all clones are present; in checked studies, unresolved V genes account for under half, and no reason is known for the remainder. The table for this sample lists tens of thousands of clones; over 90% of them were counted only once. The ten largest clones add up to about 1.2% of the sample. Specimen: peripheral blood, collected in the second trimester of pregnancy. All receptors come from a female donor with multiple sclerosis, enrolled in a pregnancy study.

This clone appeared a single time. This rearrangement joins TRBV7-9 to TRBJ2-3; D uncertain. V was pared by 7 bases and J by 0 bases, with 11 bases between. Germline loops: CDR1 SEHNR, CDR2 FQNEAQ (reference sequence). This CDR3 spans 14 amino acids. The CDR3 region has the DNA TGTGCCAGCACCCAGAACCCTAGCACAGATACGCAGTATTTT. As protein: CASTQNPSTDTQYF.

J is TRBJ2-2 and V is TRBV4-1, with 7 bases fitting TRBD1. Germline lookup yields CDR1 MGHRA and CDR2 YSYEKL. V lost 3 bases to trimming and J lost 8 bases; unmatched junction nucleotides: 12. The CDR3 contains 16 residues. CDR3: CASSHDRDRRRGELFF. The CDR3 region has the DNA TGCGCCAGCAGCCATGACCGGGACAGACGGAGGGGGGAGCTGTTTTTT.

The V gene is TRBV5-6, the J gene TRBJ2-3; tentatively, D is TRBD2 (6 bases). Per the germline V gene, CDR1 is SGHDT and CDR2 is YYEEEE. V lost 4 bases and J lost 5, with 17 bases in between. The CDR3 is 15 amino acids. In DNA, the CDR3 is TGTGCCAGCAGCCCGGTCGGGGGATTCAAAGATACGCAGTATTTT. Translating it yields CASSPVGGFKDTQYF.

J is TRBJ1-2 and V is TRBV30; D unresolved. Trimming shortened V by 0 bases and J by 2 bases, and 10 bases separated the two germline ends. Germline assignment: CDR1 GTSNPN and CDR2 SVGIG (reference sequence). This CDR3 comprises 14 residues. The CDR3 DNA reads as TGTGCCTGGAGTGTTGGCTCCCGCAACTATGGCTACACCTTC. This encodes CAWSVGSRNYGYTF.

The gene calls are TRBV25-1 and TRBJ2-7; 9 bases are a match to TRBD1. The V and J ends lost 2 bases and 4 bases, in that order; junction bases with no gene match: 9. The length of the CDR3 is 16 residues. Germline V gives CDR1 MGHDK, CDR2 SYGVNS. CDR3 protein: CASSEKEGDRVYEQYF. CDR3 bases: TGTGCCAGCAGTGAAAAGGAGGGGGACAGGGTTTACGAGCAGTACTTC.

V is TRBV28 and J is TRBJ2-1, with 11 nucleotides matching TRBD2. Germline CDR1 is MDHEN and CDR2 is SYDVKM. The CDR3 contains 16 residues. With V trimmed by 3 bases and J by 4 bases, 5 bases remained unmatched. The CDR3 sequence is CASSFSGLAVYNEQFF. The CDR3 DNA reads TGTGCCAGCAGTTTCTCGGGACTAGCGGTATACAATGAGCAGTTCTTC.

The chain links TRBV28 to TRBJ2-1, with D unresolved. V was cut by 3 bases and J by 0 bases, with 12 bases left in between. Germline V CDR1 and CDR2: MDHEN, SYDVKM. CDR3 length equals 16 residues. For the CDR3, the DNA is TGTGCCAGCAGTTTGAACGGCGGCATCTCCTACAATGAGCAGTTCTTC. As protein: CASSLNGGISYNEQFF.

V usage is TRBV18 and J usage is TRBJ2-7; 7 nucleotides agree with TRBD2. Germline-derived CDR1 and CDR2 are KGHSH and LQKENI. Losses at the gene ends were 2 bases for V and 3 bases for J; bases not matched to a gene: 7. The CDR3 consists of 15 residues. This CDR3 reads CASSPSGTINYEQYF. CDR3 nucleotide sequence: TGTGCCAGCTCACCATCCGGGACTATCAACTACGAGCAGTACTTC.

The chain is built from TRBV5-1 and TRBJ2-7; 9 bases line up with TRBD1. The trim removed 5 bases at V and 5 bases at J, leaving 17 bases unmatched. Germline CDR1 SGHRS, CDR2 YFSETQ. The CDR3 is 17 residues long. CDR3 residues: CASSALVPGTGKDEQYF. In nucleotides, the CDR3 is TGCGCCAGCAGTGCCCTTGTTCCCGGGACAGGGAAAGACGAGCAGTACTTC. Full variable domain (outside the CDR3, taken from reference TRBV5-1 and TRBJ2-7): KAGVTQTPRYLIKTRGQQVTLSCSPISGHRSVSWYQQTPGQGLQFLFEYFSETQRNKGNFPGRFSGRQFSNSRSEMNVSTLELGDSALYLCASSALVPGTGKDEQYFGPGTRLTVT.

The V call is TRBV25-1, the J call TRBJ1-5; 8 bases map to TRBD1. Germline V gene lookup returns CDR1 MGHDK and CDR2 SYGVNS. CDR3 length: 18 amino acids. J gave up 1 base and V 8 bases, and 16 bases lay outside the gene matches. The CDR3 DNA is TGTGCCAGCGCGATAAAGGGGCAGGGGGCGAGGAGCAATCAGCCCCAGCATTTT. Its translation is CASAIKGQGARSNQPQHF.

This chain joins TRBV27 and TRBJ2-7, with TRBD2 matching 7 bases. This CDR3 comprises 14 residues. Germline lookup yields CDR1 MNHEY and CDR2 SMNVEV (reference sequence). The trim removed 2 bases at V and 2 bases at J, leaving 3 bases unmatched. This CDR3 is CASSLDGGTYEQYF. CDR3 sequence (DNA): TGTGCCAGCAGTTTAGACGGGGGGACCTACGAGCAGTACTTC.

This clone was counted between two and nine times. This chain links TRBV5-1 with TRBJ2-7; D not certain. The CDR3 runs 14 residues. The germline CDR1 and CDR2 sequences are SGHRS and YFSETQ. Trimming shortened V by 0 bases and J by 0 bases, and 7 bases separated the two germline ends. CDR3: CASSLGAASYEQYF. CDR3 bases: TGCGCCAGCAGCTTGGGGGCAGCCTCCTACGAGCAGTACTTC.

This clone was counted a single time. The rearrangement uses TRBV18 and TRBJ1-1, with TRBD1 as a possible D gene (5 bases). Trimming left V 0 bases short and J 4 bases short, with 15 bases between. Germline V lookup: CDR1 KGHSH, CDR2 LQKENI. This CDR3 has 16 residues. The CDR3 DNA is TGTGCCAGCTCACCACCGGGGAGGGGAGGAGTCACTGAAGCTTTCTTT. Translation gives CASSPPGRGGVTEAFF.

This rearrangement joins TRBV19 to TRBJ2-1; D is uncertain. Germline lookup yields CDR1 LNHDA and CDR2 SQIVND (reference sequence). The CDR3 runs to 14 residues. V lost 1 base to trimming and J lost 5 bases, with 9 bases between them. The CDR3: CASSIARYDNEQFF. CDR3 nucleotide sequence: TGTGCCAGTAGTATAGCGAGGTACGACAATGAGCAGTTCTTC.

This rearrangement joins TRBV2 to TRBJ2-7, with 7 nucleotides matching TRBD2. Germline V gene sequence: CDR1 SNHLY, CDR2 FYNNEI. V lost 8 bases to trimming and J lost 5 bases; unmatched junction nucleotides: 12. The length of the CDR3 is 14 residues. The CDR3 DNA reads TGTGCCAGCGGACTTAGCGGGTTGACGAACGAGCAGTACTTC. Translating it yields CASGLSGLTNEQYF.

Written as DNA, the CDR3 is TGTGCCAGCAGTGTTCAGGGTCGGGGCGCGGGAGTCTACGAGCAGTACTTC. This encodes CASSVQGRGAGVYEQYF. The chain links TRBV2 to TRBJ2-7; the match to TRBD2 covers 7 bases. Trimming cost V 4 bases and J 3 bases; bases outside gene matches: 15. Germline V lookup: CDR1 SNHLY, CDR2 FYNNEI. The CDR3 is 17 amino acids.

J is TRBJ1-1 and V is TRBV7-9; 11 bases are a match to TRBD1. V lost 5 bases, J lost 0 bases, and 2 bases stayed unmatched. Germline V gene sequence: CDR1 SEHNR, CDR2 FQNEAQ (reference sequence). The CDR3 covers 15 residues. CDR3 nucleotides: TGTGCCAGCAGCCCGGACAGGGGGCTGAACACTGAAGCTTTCTTT. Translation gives CASSPDRGLNTEAFF.